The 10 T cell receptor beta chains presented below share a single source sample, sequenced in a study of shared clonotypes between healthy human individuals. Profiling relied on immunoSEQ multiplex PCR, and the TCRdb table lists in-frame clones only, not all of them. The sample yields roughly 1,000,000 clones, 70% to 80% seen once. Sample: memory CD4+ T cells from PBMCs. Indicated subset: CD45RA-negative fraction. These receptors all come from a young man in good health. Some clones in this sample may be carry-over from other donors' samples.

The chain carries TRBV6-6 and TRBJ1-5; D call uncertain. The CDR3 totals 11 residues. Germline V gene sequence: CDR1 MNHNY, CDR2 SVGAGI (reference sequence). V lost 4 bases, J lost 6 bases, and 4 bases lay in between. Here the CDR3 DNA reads TGTGCCAGCAGTTCCTCTCAGCCCCAGCATTTT. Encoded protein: CASSSSQPQHF.

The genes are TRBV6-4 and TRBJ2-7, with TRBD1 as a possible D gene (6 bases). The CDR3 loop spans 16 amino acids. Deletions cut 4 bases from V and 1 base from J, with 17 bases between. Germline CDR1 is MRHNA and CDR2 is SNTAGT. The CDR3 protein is CASSGSFGQTSYEQYF. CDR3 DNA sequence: TGTGCCAGCAGTGGGTCCTTTGGACAGACATCCTACGAGCAGTACTTC.

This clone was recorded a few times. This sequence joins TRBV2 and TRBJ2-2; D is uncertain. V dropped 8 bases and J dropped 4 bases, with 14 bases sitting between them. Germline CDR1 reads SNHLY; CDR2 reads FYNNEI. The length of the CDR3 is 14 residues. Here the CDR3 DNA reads TGTGCCAGCCGCGCTGTCACGGTCACCGGGGAGCTGTTTTTT. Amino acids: CASRAVTVTGELFF.

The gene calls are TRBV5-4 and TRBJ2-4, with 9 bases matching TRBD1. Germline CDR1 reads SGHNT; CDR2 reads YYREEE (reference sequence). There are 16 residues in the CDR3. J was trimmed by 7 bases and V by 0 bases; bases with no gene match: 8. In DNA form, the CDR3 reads TGTGCCAGCAGCTTGGGGGCGGGACAGGGTAAGAACATTCAGTACTTC. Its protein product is CASSLGAGQGKNIQYF. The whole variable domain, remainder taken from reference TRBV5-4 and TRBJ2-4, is ETGVTQSPTHLIKTRGQQVTLRCSSQSGHNTVSWYQQALGQGPQFIFQYYREEENGRGNFPPRFSGLQFPNYSSELNVNALELDDSALYLCASSLGAGQGKNIQYFGAGTRLSVL.

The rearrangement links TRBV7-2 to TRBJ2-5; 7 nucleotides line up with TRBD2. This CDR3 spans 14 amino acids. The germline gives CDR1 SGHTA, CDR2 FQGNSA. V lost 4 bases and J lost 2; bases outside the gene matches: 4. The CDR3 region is CASSSTSRQETQYF. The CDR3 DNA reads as TGTGCCAGCAGCTCGACTAGCCGACAAGAGACCCAGTACTTC.

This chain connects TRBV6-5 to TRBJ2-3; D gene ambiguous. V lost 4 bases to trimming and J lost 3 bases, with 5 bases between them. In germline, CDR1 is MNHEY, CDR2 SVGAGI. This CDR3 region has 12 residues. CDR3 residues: CASSSTTDTQYF. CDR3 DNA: TGTGCCAGCAGTTCAACAACAGATACGCAGTATTTT.

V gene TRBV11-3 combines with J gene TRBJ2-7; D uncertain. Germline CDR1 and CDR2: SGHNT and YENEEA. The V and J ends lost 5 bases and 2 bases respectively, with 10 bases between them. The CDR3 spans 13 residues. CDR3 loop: CASSPRPTYEQYF. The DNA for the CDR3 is TGTGCCAGCAGCCCCCGACCCACCTACGAGCAGTACTTC. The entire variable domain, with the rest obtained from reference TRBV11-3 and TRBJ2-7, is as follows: EAGVVQSPRYKIIEKKQPVAFWCNPISGHNTLYWYLQNLGQGPELLIRYENEEAVDDSQLPKDRFSAERLKGVDSTLKIQPAELGDSAVYLCASSPRPTYEQYFGPGTRLTVT.

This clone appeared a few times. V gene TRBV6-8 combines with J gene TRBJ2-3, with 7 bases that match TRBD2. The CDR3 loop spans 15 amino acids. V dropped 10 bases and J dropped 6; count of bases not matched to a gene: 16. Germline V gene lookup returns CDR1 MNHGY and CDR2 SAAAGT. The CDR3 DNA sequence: TGTGCCATACTCCCATCGAGCGGGGCCCCGGATACGCAGTATTTT. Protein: CAILPSSGAPDTQYF.

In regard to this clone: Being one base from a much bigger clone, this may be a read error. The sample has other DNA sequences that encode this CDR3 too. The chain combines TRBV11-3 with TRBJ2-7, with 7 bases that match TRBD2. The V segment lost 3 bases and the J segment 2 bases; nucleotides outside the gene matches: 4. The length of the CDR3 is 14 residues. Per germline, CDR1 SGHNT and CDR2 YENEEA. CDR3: CASSLSSGPYEQYF. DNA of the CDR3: TGTGCCAGCAGCTTGTCTAGCGGTCCCTACGAGCAGTACTTC.

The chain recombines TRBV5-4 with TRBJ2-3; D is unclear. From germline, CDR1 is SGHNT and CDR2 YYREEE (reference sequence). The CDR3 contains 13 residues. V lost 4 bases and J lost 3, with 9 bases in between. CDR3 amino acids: CASSLIGTDTQYF. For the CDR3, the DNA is TGTGCCAGCAGCCTCATAGGGACAGATACGCAGTATTTT. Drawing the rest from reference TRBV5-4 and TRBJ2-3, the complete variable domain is ETGVTQSPTHLIKTRGQQVTLRCSSQSGHNTVSWYQQALGQGPQFIFQYYREEENGRGNFPPRFSGLQFPNYSSELNVNALELDDSALYLCASSLIGTDTQYFGPGTRLTVL.